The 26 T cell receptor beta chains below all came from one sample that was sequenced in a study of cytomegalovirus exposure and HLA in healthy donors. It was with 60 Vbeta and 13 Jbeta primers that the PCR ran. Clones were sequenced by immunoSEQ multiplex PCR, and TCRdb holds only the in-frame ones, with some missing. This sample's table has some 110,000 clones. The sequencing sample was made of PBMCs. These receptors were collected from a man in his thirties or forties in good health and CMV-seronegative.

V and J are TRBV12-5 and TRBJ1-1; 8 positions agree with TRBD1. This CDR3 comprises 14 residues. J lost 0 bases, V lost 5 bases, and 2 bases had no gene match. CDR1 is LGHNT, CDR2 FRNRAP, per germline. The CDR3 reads CASGRQGMNTEAFF. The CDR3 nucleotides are TGTGCTAGTGGTCGACAGGGGATGAACACTGAAGCTTTCTTT. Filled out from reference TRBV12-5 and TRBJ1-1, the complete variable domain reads DARVTQTPRHKVTEMGQEVTMRCQPILGHNTVFWYRQTMMQGLELLAYFRNRAPLDDSGMPKDRFSAEMPDATLATLKIQPSEPRDSAVYFCASGRQGMNTEAFFGQGTRLTVV.

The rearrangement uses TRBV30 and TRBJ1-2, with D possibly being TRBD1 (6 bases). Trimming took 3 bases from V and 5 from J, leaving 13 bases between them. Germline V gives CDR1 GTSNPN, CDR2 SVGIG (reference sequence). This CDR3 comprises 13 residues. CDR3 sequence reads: CAWRTPRGYGYTF. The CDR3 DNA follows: TGTGCCTGGAGGACCCCGAGGGGGTATGGCTACACCTTC.

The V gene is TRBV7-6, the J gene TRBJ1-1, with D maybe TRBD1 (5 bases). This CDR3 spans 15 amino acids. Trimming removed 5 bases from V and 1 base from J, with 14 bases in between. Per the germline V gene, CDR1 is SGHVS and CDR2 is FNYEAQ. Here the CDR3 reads CASSRGEVPNTEAFF. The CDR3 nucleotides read TGTGCCAGCAGCAGAGGGGAGGTTCCGAACACTGAAGCTTTCTTT.

The CDR3 nucleotides are TGCGCCAGCAGCCAAGCGAGGACTGGAAACACCATATATTTT. This gives the protein CASSQARTGNTIYF. The V call is TRBV4-1, the J call TRBJ1-3; D gene unclear. With 1 base removed from V and 2 bases from J, the gap between germline ends came to 6 bases. Germline V gives CDR1 MGHRA, CDR2 YSYEKL. The CDR3 consists of 14 residues.

In DNA, the CDR3 is TGTGCCAGTAGTTACGGACTAGCGGGGAGATCTAGCACAGATACGCAGTATTTT. It encodes CASSYGLAGRSSTDTQYF. The chain couples TRBV19 to TRBJ2-3; 12 nucleotides agree with TRBD2. Looked up from germline, CDR1 is LNHDA and CDR2 is SQIVND (reference sequence). This CDR3 is built from 18 residues. V dropped 5 bases and J dropped 0; count of bases not matched to a gene: 9.

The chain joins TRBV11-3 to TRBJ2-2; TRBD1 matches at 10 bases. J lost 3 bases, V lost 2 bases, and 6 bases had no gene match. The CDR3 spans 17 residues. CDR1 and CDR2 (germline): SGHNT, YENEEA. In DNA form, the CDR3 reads TGTGCCAGCAGCTTAACGGGACAGGGGAGTCACACCGGGGAGCTGTTTTTT. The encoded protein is CASSLTGQGSHTGELFF.

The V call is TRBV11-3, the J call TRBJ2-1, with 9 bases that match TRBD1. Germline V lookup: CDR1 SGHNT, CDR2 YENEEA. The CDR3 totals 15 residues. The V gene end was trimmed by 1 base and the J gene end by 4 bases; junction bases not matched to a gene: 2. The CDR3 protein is CASSLAGTGYNEQFF. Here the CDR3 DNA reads TGTGCCAGCAGCTTAGCAGGGACAGGGTACAATGAGCAGTTCTTC.

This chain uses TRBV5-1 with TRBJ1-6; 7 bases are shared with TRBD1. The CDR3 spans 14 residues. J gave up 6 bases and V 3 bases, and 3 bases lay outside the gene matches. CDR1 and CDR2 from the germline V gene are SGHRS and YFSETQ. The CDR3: CASSWGQLNSPLHF. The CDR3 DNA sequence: TGCGCCAGCAGCTGGGGACAGCTTAATTCACCCCTCCACTTT.

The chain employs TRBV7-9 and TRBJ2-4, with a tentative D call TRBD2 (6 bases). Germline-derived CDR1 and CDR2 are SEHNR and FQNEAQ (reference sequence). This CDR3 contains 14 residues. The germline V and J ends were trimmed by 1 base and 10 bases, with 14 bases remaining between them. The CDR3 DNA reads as TGTGCCAGCAGCTTAGATATCCAAGGAGGGATTCAGTACTTC. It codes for CASSLDIQGGIQYF. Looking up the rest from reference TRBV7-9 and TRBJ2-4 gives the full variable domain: DTGVSQNPRHKITKRGQNVTFRCDPISEHNRLYWYRQTLGQGPEFLTYFQNEAQLEKSRLLSDRFSAERPKGSFSTLEIQRTEQGDSAMYLCASSLDIQGGIQYFGAGTRLSVL.

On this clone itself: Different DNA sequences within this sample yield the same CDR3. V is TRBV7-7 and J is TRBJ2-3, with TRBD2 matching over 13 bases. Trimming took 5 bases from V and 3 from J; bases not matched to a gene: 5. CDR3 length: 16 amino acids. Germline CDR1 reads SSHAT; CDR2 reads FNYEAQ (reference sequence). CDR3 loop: CASSATSGRLTDTQYF. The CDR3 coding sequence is TGTGCCAGCAGCGCGACTAGCGGGAGGCTAACAGATACGCAGTATTTT. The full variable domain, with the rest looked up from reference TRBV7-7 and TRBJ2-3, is GAGVSQSPRYKVTKRGQDVTLRCDPISSHATLYWYQQALGQGPEFLTYFNYEAQPDKSGLPSDRFSAERPEGSISTLTIQRTEQRDSAMYRCASSATSGRLTDTQYFGPGTRLTVL.

In DNA, the CDR3 is TGTGCCAGCAGCTTGAGCGGGGCCTACAATGAGCAGTTCTTC. It specifies CASSLSGAYNEQFF. This chain connects TRBV7-2 to TRBJ2-1; 7 bases fit TRBD2. Germline V lookup: CDR1 SGHTA, CDR2 FQGNSA. This CDR3 contains 14 residues. V lost 3 bases to trimming and J lost 2 bases; unmatched junction nucleotides: 1.

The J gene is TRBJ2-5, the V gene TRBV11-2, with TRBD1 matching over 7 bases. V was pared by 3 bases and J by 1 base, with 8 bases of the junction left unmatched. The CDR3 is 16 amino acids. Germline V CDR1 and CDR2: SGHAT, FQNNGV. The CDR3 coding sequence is TGTGCCAGCAGCTTTGATCCGACAGGGCTCCAAGAGACCCAGTACTTC. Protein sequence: CASSFDPTGLQETQYF.

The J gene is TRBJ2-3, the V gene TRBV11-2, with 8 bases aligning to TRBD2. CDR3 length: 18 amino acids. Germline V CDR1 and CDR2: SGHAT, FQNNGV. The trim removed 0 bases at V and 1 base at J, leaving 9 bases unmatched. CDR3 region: CASSLDSGAGVGTDTQYF. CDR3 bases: TGTGCCAGCAGCTTAGATTCAGGAGCGGGGGTGGGCACAGATACGCAGTATTTT.

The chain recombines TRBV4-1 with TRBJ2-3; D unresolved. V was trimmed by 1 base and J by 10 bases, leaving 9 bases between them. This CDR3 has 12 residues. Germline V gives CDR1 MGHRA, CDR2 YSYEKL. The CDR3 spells CASSQGLVPQYF. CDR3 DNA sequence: TGCGCCAGCAGCCAAGGGCTAGTTCCGCAGTATTTT.

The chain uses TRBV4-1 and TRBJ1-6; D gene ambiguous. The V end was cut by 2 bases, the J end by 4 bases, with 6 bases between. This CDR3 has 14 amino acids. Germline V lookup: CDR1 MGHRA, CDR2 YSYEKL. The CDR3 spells CASSQRGYNSPLHF. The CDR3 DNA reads TGCGCCAGCAGCCAACGGGGTTATAATTCACCCCTCCACTTT.

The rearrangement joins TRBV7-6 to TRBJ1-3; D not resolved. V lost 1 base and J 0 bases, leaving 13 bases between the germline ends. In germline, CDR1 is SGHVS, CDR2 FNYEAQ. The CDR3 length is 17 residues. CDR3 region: CASSLDESGLSGNTIYF. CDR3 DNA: TGTGCCAGCAGCTTAGACGAAAGTGGACTCTCTGGAAACACCATATATTTT.

CDR3 coding DNA: TGTGCCAGCAGCTTCTCAGGTTACGAGCAGTACTTC. Amino acid sequence: CASSFSGYEQYF. This chain links TRBV5-5 with TRBJ2-7, with unresolved D. This CDR3 region has 12 residues. The V gene lost 2 bases and the J gene lost 4 bases, with 7 bases spanning the gap. Germline V lookup: CDR1 SGHKS, CDR2 YYEKEE (reference sequence).

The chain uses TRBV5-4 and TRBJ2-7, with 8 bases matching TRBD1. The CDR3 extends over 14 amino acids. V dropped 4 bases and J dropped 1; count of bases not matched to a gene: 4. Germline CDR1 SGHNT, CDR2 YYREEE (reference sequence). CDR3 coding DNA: TGTGCCAGCAGCAAAAGACAGGGGTCCTACGAGCAGTACTTC. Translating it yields CASSKRQGSYEQYF.

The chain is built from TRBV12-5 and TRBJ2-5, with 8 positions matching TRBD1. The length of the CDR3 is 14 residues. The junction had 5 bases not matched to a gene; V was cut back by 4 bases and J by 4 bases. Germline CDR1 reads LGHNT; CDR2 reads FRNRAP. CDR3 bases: TGTGCTAGTGGTTCAGGGGGCGCGACAGAGACCCAGTACTTC. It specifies CASGSGGATETQYF.

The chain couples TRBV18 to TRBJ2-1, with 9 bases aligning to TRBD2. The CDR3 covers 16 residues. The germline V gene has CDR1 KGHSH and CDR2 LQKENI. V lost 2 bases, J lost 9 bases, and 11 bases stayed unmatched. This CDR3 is CASSPDYSGGGAEQFF. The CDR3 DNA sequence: TGTGCCAGCTCACCAGACTATAGCGGGGGTGGGGCTGAGCAGTTCTTC.

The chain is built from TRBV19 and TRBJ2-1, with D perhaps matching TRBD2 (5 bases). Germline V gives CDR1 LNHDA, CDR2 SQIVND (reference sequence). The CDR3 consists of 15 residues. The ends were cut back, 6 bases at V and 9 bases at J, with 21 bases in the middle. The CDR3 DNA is TGTGCCAGTAGATCCACCCGGAGAGGGTATGGTGAGCAGTTCTTC. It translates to CASRSTRRGYGEQFF.

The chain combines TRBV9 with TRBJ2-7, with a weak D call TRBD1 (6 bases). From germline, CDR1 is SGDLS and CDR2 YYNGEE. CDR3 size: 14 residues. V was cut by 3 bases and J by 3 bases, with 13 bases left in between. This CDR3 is CASSEAGTSYEQYF. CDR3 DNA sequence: TGTGCCAGCAGCGAGGCCGGGACAAGCTACGAGCAGTACTTC. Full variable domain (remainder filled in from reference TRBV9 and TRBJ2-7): DSGVTQTPKHLITATGQRVTLRCSPRSGDLSVYWYQQSLDQGLQFLIQYYNGEERAKGNILERFSAQQFPDLHSELNLSSLELGDSALYFCASSEAGTSYEQYFGPGTRLTVT.

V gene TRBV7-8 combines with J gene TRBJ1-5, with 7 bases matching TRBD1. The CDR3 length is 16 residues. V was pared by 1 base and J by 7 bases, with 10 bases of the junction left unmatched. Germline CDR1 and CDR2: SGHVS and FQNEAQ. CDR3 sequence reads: CASSLEGQTIGQPQHF. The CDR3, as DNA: TGTGCCAGCAGCTTAGAGGGACAGACTATAGGGCAGCCCCAGCATTTT.

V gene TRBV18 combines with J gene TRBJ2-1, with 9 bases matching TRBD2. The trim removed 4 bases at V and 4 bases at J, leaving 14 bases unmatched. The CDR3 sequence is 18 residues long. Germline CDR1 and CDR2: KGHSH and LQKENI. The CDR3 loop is CASSRYQLGAGGYNEQFF. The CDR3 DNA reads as TGTGCCAGCTCACGATATCAATTGGGAGCGGGGGGATACAATGAGCAGTTCTTC.

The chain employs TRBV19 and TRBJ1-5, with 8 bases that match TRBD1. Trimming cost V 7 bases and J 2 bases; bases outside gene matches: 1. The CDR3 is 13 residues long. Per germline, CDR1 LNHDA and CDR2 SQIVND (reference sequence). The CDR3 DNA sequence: TGTGCCAGTATGGGACAGGGCAATCAGCCCCAGCATTTT. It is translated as CASMGQGNQPQHF.

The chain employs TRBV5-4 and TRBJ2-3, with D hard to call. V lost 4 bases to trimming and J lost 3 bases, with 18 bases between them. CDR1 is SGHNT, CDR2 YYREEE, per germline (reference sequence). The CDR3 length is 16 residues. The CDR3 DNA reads TGTGCCAGCAGCCAAGCCGCGGCGACCTATACAGATACGCAGTATTTT. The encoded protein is CASSQAAATYTDTQYF. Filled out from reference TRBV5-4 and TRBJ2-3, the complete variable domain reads ETGVTQSPTHLIKTRGQQVTLRCSSQSGHNTVSWYQQALGQGPQFIFQYYREEENGRGNFPPRFSGLQFPNYSSELNVNALELDDSALYLCASSQAAATYTDTQYFGPGTRLTVL.